These 18 T cell receptor beta chains originate from one sample sequenced in a study of blood T cell repertoires in COVID-19. Only in-frame clones appear in the TCRdb table, and some are missing; sequencing was by immunoSEQ multiplex PCR. The table lists approximately 220,000 clones, about four fifths of them singletons. Sequenced material: peripheral blood. The source is an older woman with acute or convalescent COVID-19.

V and J are TRBV9 and TRBJ1-1; perhaps TRBD1 as D (5 bases). Germline assignment: CDR1 SGDLS and CDR2 YYNGEE. Deletions cut 3 bases from V and 2 bases from J, with 14 bases between. CDR3 length: 15 amino acids. CDR3 sequence (DNA): TGTGCCAGCAGCGGCGATGGGGGGTCAAACACTGAAGCTTTCTTT. Its translation is CASSGDGGSNTEAFF.

This rearrangement joins TRBV5-3 to TRBJ2-7; TRBD1 matches 8 bases. TRBV5-3 is classed as an ORF, of uncertain function. CDR3 length equals 15 residues. The V gene end was trimmed by 5 bases and the J gene end by 2 bases; junction bases not matched to a gene: 9. The CDR3 DNA reads as TGTGCCAGAAGTAAAGGGACAGGCCTTACCTACGAGCAGTACTTC. Translation gives CARSKGTGLTYEQYF.

This clone has only a few counts. The chain uses TRBV6-6 and TRBJ1-2; TRBD1 matches at 8 bases. The CDR3 covers 17 residues. In germline, CDR1 is MNHNY, CDR2 SVGAGI (reference sequence). V gave up 5 bases and J gave up 7 bases; unmatched junction bases: 18. CDR3 region: CASSLTIRTGSGSGYTF. The CDR3 nucleotides read TGTGCCAGCAGTCTTACGATAAGGACAGGGTCTGGTAGTGGCTACACCTTC.

The chain combines TRBV5-4 with TRBJ2-7; a weak D match, TRBD2 (7 bases). CDR3 length equals 14 residues. The germline V and J ends were trimmed by 2 bases and 7 bases, with 16 bases remaining between them. Looked up from germline, CDR1 is SGHNT and CDR2 is YYREEE (reference sequence). In DNA, the CDR3 is TGTGCCAGCAGCTTTGATTTCGGGGGGCTTGAGCAGTACTTC. Protein sequence: CASSFDFGGLEQYF.

This clone turned up a few times. The rearrangement uses TRBV2 and TRBJ1-1; possibly TRBD1 for D (6 bases). The germline V gene encodes CDR1 SNHLY and CDR2 FYNNEI. This CDR3 contains 15 residues. Deletions cut 5 bases from V and 4 bases from J, with 17 bases between. CDR3 in amino acids: CASSYQQGYGTEAFF. The CDR3 DNA is TGTGCCAGCAGTTACCAACAGGGTTATGGCACTGAAGCTTTCTTT.

The V and J genes are TRBV9 and TRBJ2-5; 7 bases match TRBD1. The CDR3 is made up of 15 amino acids. V was clipped by 2 bases and J by 4 bases; unmatched bases: 8. Germline V gene sequence: CDR1 SGDLS, CDR2 YYNGEE. CDR3 sequence: CASSVGPQGVETQYF. In DNA form, the CDR3 reads TGTGCCAGCAGCGTTGGCCCTCAGGGGGTAGAGACCCAGTACTTC.

This clone appeared a single time. The rearrangement links TRBV19 to TRBJ2-3; 8 nucleotides line up with TRBD2. V lost 4 bases, J lost 9 bases, and 6 bases stayed unmatched. Looked up from germline, CDR1 is LNHDA and CDR2 is SQIVND (reference sequence). There are 13 residues in the CDR3. The CDR3 spells CASSTSGRGTQYF. The CDR3 DNA is TGTGCCAGTAGTACCTCCGGGAGGGGGACGCAGTATTTT.

This clone was observed a few times. The chain joins TRBV7-2 to TRBJ1-6; a weak D match, TRBD1 (5 bases). CDR3 size: 11 residues. Germline CDR1 is SGHTA and CDR2 is FQGNSA. With 4 bases removed from V and 14 bases from J, the gap between germline ends came to 9 bases. CDR3 coding DNA: TGTGCCAGCAGCTCAGGGTCTACCCTCCACTTT. Protein: CASSSGSTLHF. The full variable domain, completed using reference TRBV7-2 and TRBJ1-6, is GAGVSQSPSNKVTEKGKDVELRCDPISGHTALYWYRQSLGQGLEFLIYFQGNSAPDKSGLPSDRFSAERTGGSVSTLTIQRTQQEDSAVYLCASSSGSTLHFGNGTRLTVT.

This sequence joins TRBV7-2 and TRBJ1-2; D is perhaps TRBD1 (5 bases). CDR1 and CDR2 from the germline V gene are SGHTA and FQGNSA. Deletions cut 3 bases from V and 4 bases from J, with 18 bases between. The CDR3 totals 16 residues. The CDR3 DNA reads TGTGCCAGCAGCTTGAGGCAGGGCCGAACCAGCTATGGCTACACCTTC. Its translation: CASSLRQGRTSYGYTF. The full variable domain, with the rest looked up from reference TRBV7-2 and TRBJ1-2, is GAGVSQSPSNKVTEKGKDVELRCDPISGHTALYWYRQSLGQGLEFLIYFQGNSAPDKSGLPSDRFSAERTGGSVSTLTIQRTQQEDSAVYLCASSLRQGRTSYGYTFGSGTRLTVV.

The rearrangement links TRBV6-5 to TRBJ1-1; tentatively, D is TRBD1 (6 bases). This CDR3 contains 14 residues. The germline gives CDR1 MNHEY, CDR2 SVGAGI. The V end was cut by 2 bases, the J end by 7 bases, with 14 bases between. In nucleotides, the CDR3 is TGTGCCAGCAGTTACACAGGGAGCTATGGTGAAGCTTTCTTT. The encoded protein is CASSYTGSYGEAFF.

CDR3 region: CASSLTGTGYTEAFF. Written as DNA, the CDR3 is TGTGCCAGCAGCTTAACGGGTACAGGATACACTGAAGCTTTCTTT. The V and J genes are TRBV7-3 and TRBJ1-1; maybe TRBD1 (5 bases). Germline values: CDR1 SGHTA, CDR2 FQGTGA. Trimming stripped 0 bases from V and 3 bases from J, with 11 bases between. The CDR3 contains 15 residues.

J is TRBJ1-4 and V is TRBV5-5, with TRBD1 identical over 7 bases. This CDR3 spans 16 amino acids. Unmatched junction bases numbered 10, after V lost 0 bases and J lost 8 bases. Germline CDR1 and CDR2: SGHKS and YYEKEE (reference sequence). The CDR3 sequence: CASSLDFQGEFEKLFF. In nucleotides, the CDR3 is TGTGCCAGCAGCTTGGATTTTCAGGGGGAATTCGAAAAACTGTTTTTT.

This chain links TRBV5-1 with TRBJ2-1, with unresolved D. The CDR3 has 12 amino acids. CDR1 is SGHRS and CDR2 is YFSETQ in the germline V gene. The germline V and J ends were trimmed by 4 bases and 5 bases, with 7 bases remaining between them. CDR3 in amino acids: CASSPVDNEQFF. DNA for the CDR3: TGCGCCAGCAGCCCGGTAGACAATGAGCAGTTCTTC.

The chain has TRBV2 and TRBJ1-6; D is perhaps TRBD1 (5 bases). Germline lookup yields CDR1 SNHLY and CDR2 FYNNEI. This CDR3 has 15 amino acids. V lost 6 bases, J lost 4 bases, and 13 bases lay in between. The CDR3 DNA sequence: TGTGCCAGCAGCCTTTCGGGGGAGTATAATTCACCCCTCCACTTT. This sequence encodes CASSLSGEYNSPLHF. Full variable domain (missing parts from reference TRBV2 and TRBJ1-6): EPEVTQTPSHQVTQMGQEVILRCVPISNHLYFYWYRQILGQKVEFLVSFYNNEISEKSEIFDDQFSVERPDGSNFTLKIRSTKLEDSAMYFCASSLSGEYNSPLHFGNGTRLTVT.

The chain recombines TRBV11-2 with TRBJ2-1; 7 bases agree with TRBD2. Trimming at V came to 3 bases and at J to 8 bases, leaving 4 bases not matched to a gene. This CDR3 contains 13 residues. The V gene's germline CDR1 is SGHAT and CDR2 FQNNGV. CDR3 sequence (DNA): TGTGCCAGCAGCTTTTCCGGGGGGTATGAGCAGTTCTTC. Encoded protein: CASSFSGGYEQFF.

V gene TRBV4-2 combines with J gene TRBJ2-1; 12 positions agree with TRBD2. The germline V gene encodes CDR1 LGHNA and CDR2 YNFKEQ. CDR3 size: 15 residues. Unmatched junction bases numbered 7, after V lost 5 bases and J lost 8 bases. CDR3 DNA: TGTGCCAGCAGCACTCTAGCGGGGGGGCGGGATGAGCAGTTCTTC. Protein: CASSTLAGGRDEQFF.

V is TRBV30 and J is TRBJ1-4; D ambiguous. This CDR3 is built from 13 residues. Germline lookup yields CDR1 GTSNPN and CDR2 SVGIG (reference sequence). Here the CDR3 DNA reads TGTGCAGTACTCTCCCGAGGGAACGAAAAACTGTTTTTT. This gives the protein CAVLSRGNEKLFF.

The rearrangement uses TRBV15 and TRBJ1-1; the D gene is possibly TRBD1 (6 bases). Germline-derived CDR1 and CDR2 are LNHNV and YYDKDF (reference sequence). The CDR3 length is 15 residues. Trimming shortened V by 0 bases and J by 5 bases, and 13 bases separated the two germline ends. The CDR3 protein is CATSREGQGRTEAFF. The CDR3 DNA sequence: TGTGCCACCAGCAGAGAGGGGCAGGGGCGGACTGAAGCTTTCTTT. The full variable domain, in which reference TRBV15 and TRBJ1-1 provide the parts outside the CDR3, is DAMVIQNPRYQVTQFGKPVTLSCSQTLNHNVMYWYQQKSSQAPKLLFHYYDKDFNNEADTPDNFQSRRPNTSFCFLDIRSPGLGDTAMYLCATSREGQGRTEAFFGQGTRLTVV.